These 28 T cell receptor beta chains came from one sample sequenced in a study of response to subunit inactivated influenza vaccine. Via MiXCR, TCRdb re-called the RT-PCR reads, giving one row per CDR3 protein. This repertoire shows some 500,000 distinct CDR3 sequences, approximately 15% found once; its top ten account for less than 4%. The specimen comprised CD4+ T cells sorted from PBMCs, sampled about 23 months after vaccination. These TCRs come from a man in his fifties or sixties who received an inactivated influenza vaccine.

This clonotype occurred once. A read error may explain this, as a much larger clone is one base away. The V call is TRBV5-6, the J call TRBJ2-2; D is tentatively TRBD1 or TRBD2 (5 bases each). This CDR3 is built from 14 residues. Germline V gene sequence: CDR1 SGHDT, CDR2 YYEEEE. Trimming removed 3 bases from V and 4 bases from J, with 10 bases in between. CDR3 DNA: TGTGCCAGCAGCTCGGGGCCCATCACCGGGGAGCTGTTTTTT. It yields the protein CASSSGPITGELFF.

In this sample, this clonotype turned up a few times. The V and J genes are TRBV7-2 and TRBJ2-3, with 10 nucleotides matching TRBD2. Trimming at V came to 5 bases and at J to 3 bases, leaving 5 bases not matched to a gene. CDR1 and CDR2 (germline): SGHTA, FQGNSA. The CDR3 has 15 amino acids. The CDR3 spells CASSQASGRTDTQYF. For the CDR3, the DNA is TGTGCCAGCAGCCAGGCTAGCGGGAGAACAGATACGCAGTATTTT.

The gene calls are TRBV5-1 and TRBJ2-6, with D hard to call. Germline V gives CDR1 SGHRS, CDR2 YFSETQ. This CDR3 has 16 residues. Trimming took off 2 bases at V and 0 bases at J, with 9 bases between the two ends. The CDR3 is CASSLDSRSGANVLTF. The CDR3 coding sequence is TGCGCCAGCAGCTTAGACTCACGCTCTGGGGCCAACGTCCTGACTTTC.

This clonotype was counted ten times or more. The chain joins TRBV7-9 to TRBJ1-2, with a possible D match to TRBD1 (5 bases). Trimming removed 7 bases at V and 4 bases at J, with 10 bases between. Germline lookup yields CDR1 SEHNR and CDR2 FQNEAQ (reference sequence). The CDR3 has 12 amino acids. The CDR3 coding sequence is TGTGCCAGCACGGCCCAGGGCTATGGCTACACCTTC. Translating it yields CASTAQGYGYTF.

This clonotype occurred many times. The chain combines TRBV5-1 with TRBJ1-2; 8 bases map to TRBD1. Germline trimming cut 4 bases from V and 5 bases from J; bases unmatched to any gene: 10. Germline CDR1 SGHRS, CDR2 YFSETQ. The CDR3 extends over 15 amino acids. The CDR3 DNA reads as TGCGCCAGCAGCCCCGACGTGGGACAGGTATATGGCTACACCTTC. Residues: CASSPDVGQVYGYTF.

This clonotype came up a few times. This chain links TRBV5-1 with TRBJ2-3, with TRBD1 matching 8 bases. Germline values: CDR1 SGHRS, CDR2 YFSETQ. The V and J ends lost 3 bases and 4 bases, in that order; junction bases with no gene match: 7. This CDR3 is built from 15 residues. In DNA form, the CDR3 reads TGCGCCAGCAGCTGGCAGGGGGCTTTAGCAGATACGCAGTATTTT. Its protein product is CASSWQGALADTQYF.

The J gene is TRBJ2-3, the V gene TRBV7-2; the match to TRBD2 covers 13 bases. The CDR3 is 13 residues long. Germline V gene sequence: CDR1 SGHTA, CDR2 FQGNSA. V lost 10 bases to trimming and J lost 6 bases; unmatched junction nucleotides: 4. The DNA of the CDR3 is TGTGCCACCGGGACTAGCGGGACTGATACGCAGTATTTT. Its translation: CATGTSGTDTQYF.

The chain couples TRBV20-1 to TRBJ1-1, with D unclear. This CDR3 is 13 amino acids long. Per germline, CDR1 DFQATT and CDR2 SNEGSKA (reference sequence). Trimming left V 3 bases short and J 0 bases short, with 8 bases between. This chain's CDR3 is CSASPQMNTEAFF. DNA of the CDR3: TGCAGTGCTAGCCCACAGATGAACACTGAAGCTTTCTTT.

The table lists this clonotype with a few counts. This rearrangement joins TRBV5-5 to TRBJ1-1; D unresolved. The V end lost 4 bases, the J end lost 11 bases, and 21 bases lay between the germline ends. Per the germline V gene, CDR1 is SGHKS and CDR2 is YYEKEE (reference sequence). The CDR3 is 14 amino acids. The CDR3 loop is CASSNDATSPTAFF. CDR3 sequence (DNA): TGTGCCAGCAGCAATGACGCAACTTCCCCGACCGCTTTCTTT.

This clonotype was observed a few times. The chain carries TRBV5-1 and TRBJ2-7; 7 bases agree with TRBD1. Trimming cost V 2 bases and J 1 base; bases outside gene matches: 3. The CDR3 contains 14 residues. Germline lookup yields CDR1 SGHRS and CDR2 YFSETQ. CDR3 amino acids: CASSFRDRSYEQYF. The CDR3 nucleotides read TGCGCCAGCAGCTTCCGGGACAGATCCTACGAGCAGTACTTC.

This clonotype has more than one count but fewer than ten. The gene calls are TRBV4-1 and TRBJ2-3, with D possibly TRBD2 on 5 matching bases. The ends were cut back, 1 base at V and 6 bases at J, with 17 bases in the middle. The germline V gene encodes CDR1 MGHRA and CDR2 YSYEKL. The CDR3 consists of 16 residues. CDR3 nucleotides: TGCGCCAGCAGCCAAGGTCTAGCTAGCCGTCCGGATACGCAGTATTTT. Amino acid sequence: CASSQGLASRPDTQYF.

V usage is TRBV27 and J usage is TRBJ2-5; 10 positions agree with TRBD1. The V gene's germline CDR1 is MNHEY and CDR2 SMNVEV (reference sequence). This CDR3 has 13 amino acids. V was pared by 6 bases and J by 7 bases, with 5 bases of the junction left unmatched. The CDR3 reads CASSTGTGVTQYF. The CDR3 DNA is TGTGCCAGCAGCACCGGGACAGGGGTGACCCAGTACTTC.

This clonotype occurred a few times. The chain carries TRBV6-2 or TRBV6-3 and TRBJ2-7; 11 positions agree with TRBD1. The CDR3 loop spans 18 amino acids. The germline gives CDR1 MNHEY, CDR2 SVGEGT. Trimming removed 2 bases from V and 0 bases from J; junction bases left unmatched: 9. CDR3 loop: CASSYEDRGRSYSYEQYF. CDR3 nucleotides: TGTGCCAGCAGTTACGAGGACAGGGGGCGATCGTACTCCTACGAGCAGTACTTC.

V and J are TRBV7-9 and TRBJ2-3; TRBD1 is a possible D gene (6 bases). Trimming cost V 4 bases and J 0 bases, with 11 bases left between them. This CDR3 contains 15 residues. In germline, CDR1 is SEHNR, CDR2 FQNEAQ (reference sequence). CDR3 loop: CASSSRTDSTDTQYF. The CDR3 nucleotides are TGTGCCAGCAGCTCTCGGACAGATAGCACAGATACGCAGTATTTT. Together with reference TRBV7-9 and TRBJ2-3, the CDR3 gives the full variable domain: DTGVSQNPRHKITKRGQNVTFRCDPISEHNRLYWYRQTLGQGPEFLTYFQNEAQLEKSRLLSDRFSAERPKGSFSTLEIQRTEQGDSAMYLCASSSRTDSTDTQYFGPGTRLTVL.

In this sample, this clonotype turned up a few times. The chain has TRBV20-1 and TRBJ1-6, with D unresolved. The CDR3 spans 15 residues. Germline V gene data show CDR1 as DFQATT and CDR2 as SNEGSKA (reference sequence). Trimming cost V 6 bases and J 0 bases, with 12 bases left between them. Written as DNA, the CDR3 is TGCAGTGCCACCCCAAGAAGCTCCTATAATTCACCCCTCCACTTT. Protein: CSATPRSSYNSPLHF.

This clonotype has ten or more counts. The chain is built from TRBV20-1 and TRBJ1-2, with TRBD1 as a possible D gene (5 bases). This CDR3 is built from 12 residues. Germline values: CDR1 DFQATT, CDR2 SNEGSKA (reference sequence). V was cut by 3 bases and J by 3 bases, with 8 bases left in between. CDR3 nucleotides: TGCAGTGCTAGTCTCAGGGACTATGGCTACACCTTC. Translating gives CSASLRDYGYTF.

This rearrangement joins TRBV6-1 to TRBJ1-2; TRBD1 is a possible D gene (6 bases). The germline V and J ends were trimmed by 2 bases and 4 bases, with 14 bases remaining between them. CDR3 length: 15 residues. Germline assignment: CDR1 MNHNS and CDR2 SASEGT. The CDR3 sequence: CASSEQEQGIYGYTF. The CDR3 coding sequence is TGTGCCAGCAGTGAACAAGAACAGGGAATCTATGGCTACACCTTC.

J is TRBJ2-5 and V is TRBV18, with D possibly called TRBD1 or TRBD2 (6 bases each). Trimming removed 3 bases at V and 4 bases at J, with 18 bases between. In germline, CDR1 is KGHSH, CDR2 LQKENI. This CDR3 is built from 16 residues. This chain's CDR3 is CASSPLQGGDRETQYF. DNA of the CDR3: TGTGCCAGCTCACCCTTACAGGGAGGAGATCGAGAGACCCAGTACTTC.

The chain uses TRBV9 and TRBJ2-2, with 7 bases matching TRBD1. This CDR3 is built from 16 residues. CDR1 is SGDLS, CDR2 YYNGEE, per germline. With V trimmed by 4 bases and J by 0 bases, 6 bases remained unmatched. The CDR3 region is CASSRRTGANTGELFF. CDR3 in DNA: TGTGCCAGCAGCAGACGGACAGGCGCGAACACCGGGGAGCTGTTTTTT.

This clonotype was observed a handful of times. This chain links TRBV20-1 with TRBJ1-4; D perhaps matches TRBD1 (5 bases). V was trimmed by 3 bases and J by 4 bases, leaving 9 bases between them. Germline CDR1 and CDR2: DFQATT and SNEGSKA (reference sequence). The CDR3 extends over 13 amino acids. The CDR3 is CSARTVVNEKLFF. CDR3 DNA sequence: TGCAGTGCTAGGACAGTTGTTAATGAAAAACTGTTTTTT.

The chain employs TRBV4-2 and TRBJ1-4; D might be TRBD1 (5 bases). Per germline, CDR1 LGHNA and CDR2 YNFKEQ. The CDR3 loop spans 16 amino acids. Trimming removed 2 bases from V and 7 bases from J, with 17 bases in between. The CDR3 protein is CASSQMPGPGVEKLFF. CDR3 in DNA: TGTGCCAGCAGCCAAATGCCGGGACCCGGGGTTGAAAAACTGTTTTTT.

CDR3 sequence: CASSYTSGSPEQYF. The CDR3 nucleotides are TGTGCCAGCAGTTACACTAGCGGGAGTCCCGAGCAGTACTTC. The chain joins TRBV6-5 to TRBJ2-7, with TRBD2 matching 11 bases. The CDR3 runs 14 residues. From germline, CDR1 is MNHEY and CDR2 SVGAGI. The V gene end was trimmed by 2 bases and the J gene end by 6 bases; junction bases not matched to a gene: 3.

The chain combines TRBV5-1 with TRBJ2-3; perhaps TRBD2 as D (6 bases). The germline CDR1 and CDR2 sequences are SGHRS and YFSETQ. V was pared by 0 bases and J by 1 base, with 12 bases between. The CDR3 runs to 16 residues. The CDR3 reads CASSLGAGTRTDTQYF. For the CDR3, the DNA is TGCGCCAGCAGCTTGGGGGCCGGGACTCGCACAGATACGCAGTATTTT. Supplemented by reference TRBV5-1 and TRBJ2-3, the full variable domain reads KAGVTQTPRYLIKTRGQQVTLSCSPISGHRSVSWYQQTPGQGLQFLFEYFSETQRNKGNFPGRFSGRQFSNSRSEMNVSTLELGDSALYLCASSLGAGTRTDTQYFGPGTRLTVL.

The chain links TRBV21-1 to TRBJ2-2; TRBD1 is the table's D call, not checked against the DNA. TRBV21-1 represents a pseudogene. The CDR3 consists of 16 residues. The CDR3 coding sequence is TGTGCCAGCAGCAAAGCGGAGGACACGAACACCGGGGAGCTGTTTTTT. Residues: CASSKAEDTNTGELFF.

V is TRBV3-1 and J is TRBJ1-5; D gene unclear. Germline loops: CDR1 LGHDT, CDR2 YNNKEL (reference sequence). The V end was cut by 1 base, the J end by 7 bases, with 8 bases between. This CDR3 has 13 residues. The CDR3 region has the DNA TGTGCCAGCAGCCAAGGGTATGCCCAGCCCCAGCATTTT. This translates into CASSQGYAQPQHF.

This clonotype occurred many times. The chain recombines TRBV10-2 with TRBJ2-3; D gene uncertain. The CDR3 covers 12 residues. Germline lookup yields CDR1 WSHSY and CDR2 SAAADI. The V and J ends lost 3 bases and 5 bases respectively, with 6 bases between them. The CDR3 is CASSEIRDTQYF. Written as DNA, the CDR3 is TGCGCCAGCAGTGAAATCCGAGATACGCAGTATTTT.

This clonotype showed up just a few times. V usage is TRBV4-1 and J usage is TRBJ2-1; 8 bases agree with TRBD1. V lost 1 base and J lost 0; bases outside the gene matches: 5. The germline V gene encodes CDR1 MGHRA and CDR2 YSYEKL. The length of the CDR3 is 17 residues. CDR3 loop: CASSQAGGQSSYNEQFF. In DNA form, the CDR3 reads TGCGCCAGCAGCCAAGCAGGGGGCCAGAGCTCCTACAATGAGCAGTTCTTC.

The V gene is TRBV20-1, the J gene TRBJ2-7; TRBD1 aligns across 12 bases. V was clipped by 6 bases and J by 6 bases; unmatched bases: 9. The CDR3 spans 14 residues. Per the germline V gene, CDR1 is DFQATT and CDR2 is SNEGSKA (reference sequence). CDR3 loop: CSAAAGTGGSEQYF. The CDR3 DNA sequence: TGCAGTGCCGCGGCCGGGACAGGGGGCAGCGAGCAGTACTTC.